This entry lists 15 T cell receptor beta chains sequenced from one sample in a study of shared clonotypes between healthy human individuals. Terminally differentiated effector memory CD45RA+ cells were excluded from the naive CD8 cells, which were CD45RO-negative and positively selected for CCR7. Sequencing was performed with immunoSEQ multiplex PCR; in TCRdb, only in-frame clones are kept and a portion is missing. The sample consists of about 2 million clones, about 95% of them appearing once. Sequencing was performed on naive CD8+ T cells sorted from blood. The receptor source for this set is a man between 18 and 29 years old in good health.

The CDR3 sequence: CASSRDRESYEQYF. The CDR3 DNA sequence: TGTGCCAGCAGCCGCGACAGGGAATCCTACGAGCAGTACTTC. The chain recombines TRBV5-4 with TRBJ2-7, with 7 bases that match TRBD1. CDR1 is SGHNT, CDR2 YYREEE, per germline (reference sequence). J lost 1 base, V lost 4 bases, and 5 bases had no gene match. There are 14 residues in the CDR3.

This chain uses TRBV27 with TRBJ1-5, with TRBD1 matching 7 bases. The CDR3 length is 16 residues. CDR1 and CDR2 (germline): MNHEY, SMNVEV (reference sequence). The ends lost 3 bases at V and 0 bases at J; junction bases unmatched: 5. CDR3 loop: CASSFLRGNSNQPQHF. CDR3 in DNA: TGTGCCAGCAGTTTTCTCAGGGGGAATAGCAATCAGCCCCAGCATTTT.

The chain recombines TRBV9 with TRBJ2-1, with 10 positions matching TRBD2. This CDR3 spans 17 amino acids. In germline, CDR1 is SGDLS, CDR2 YYNGEE. Trimming at V came to 1 base and at J to 4 bases, leaving 8 bases not matched to a gene. CDR3: CASSVSRGTSAYNEQFF. Here the CDR3 DNA reads TGTGCCAGCAGCGTAAGTCGGGGGACTAGCGCATACAATGAGCAGTTCTTC.

The CDR3 DNA sequence: TGTGCCAGCAGTGAAATTTACGAGCAGTACTTC. It specifies CASSEIYEQYF. V usage is TRBV25-1 and J usage is TRBJ2-7; D remains unclear. This CDR3 spans 11 amino acids. Germline CDR1 and CDR2: MGHDK and SYGVNS. Trimming removed 2 bases from V and 4 bases from J, with 3 bases in between.

The chain links TRBV2 to TRBJ2-7; 7 nucleotides agree with TRBD1. CDR1 SNHLY and CDR2 FYNNEI come from the germline V gene. V was clipped by 10 bases and J by 2 bases; unmatched bases: 8. The CDR3 extends over 13 amino acids. CDR3 protein: CATLGTAPYEQYF. Written as DNA, the CDR3 is TGTGCCACCTTAGGGACAGCTCCCTACGAGCAGTACTTC.

The chain combines TRBV6-1 with TRBJ2-2, with 7 bases that match TRBD1. V dropped 4 bases and J dropped 0; count of bases not matched to a gene: 2. Germline loops: CDR1 MNHNS, CDR2 SASEGT. The CDR3 runs 15 residues. CDR3 in amino acids: CASSVQGANTGELFF. CDR3 coding DNA: TGTGCCAGCAGTGTCCAGGGGGCGAACACCGGGGAGCTGTTTTTT.

The genes are TRBV21-1 and TRBJ2-3; the D call TRBD2 from the table was never checked on the DNA. TRBV21-1 is a recognized pseudogene. The CDR3 totals 17 residues. The CDR3 sequence: CASSKKSGTTSTDTQYF. The CDR3 DNA is TGTGCCAGCAGCAAAAAGTCAGGGACTACCAGCACAGATACGCAGTATTTT.

The CDR3 reads CASSLLGTGENTIYF. In DNA, the CDR3 is TGTGCCAGCAGCTTACTCGGGACAGGGGAAAACACCATATATTTT. The rearrangement joins TRBV7-9 to TRBJ1-3; 10 nucleotides agree with TRBD1. Looked up from germline, CDR1 is SEHNR and CDR2 is FQNEAQ (reference sequence). V shed 2 bases, J shed 6 bases, and the junction held 4 bases outside the gene matches. The CDR3 runs to 15 residues.

The chain recombines TRBV5-4 with TRBJ2-3; TRBD2 agrees at 10 bases. CDR3 length: 14 amino acids. V gave up 2 bases and J gave up 6 bases; unmatched junction bases: 3. Looked up from germline, CDR1 is SGHNT and CDR2 is YYREEE (reference sequence). This CDR3 reads CASSFPGLADTQYF. As DNA, the CDR3 is TGTGCCAGCAGCTTTCCGGGACTAGCGGATACGCAGTATTTT.

The chain joins TRBV30 to TRBJ1-6, with a possible D match to TRBD1 (5 bases). V lost 1 base to trimming and J lost 10 bases, with 14 bases between them. This CDR3 is 14 amino acids long. From germline, CDR1 is GTSNPN and CDR2 SVGIG (reference sequence). For the CDR3, the DNA is TGTGCCTGGAGTGGGGCAGGGAGTGGATCACCCCTCCACTTT. The encoded protein is CAWSGAGSGSPLHF.

V usage is TRBV29-1 and J usage is TRBJ2-7; 7 bases are shared with TRBD2. The germline CDR1 and CDR2 sequences are SQVTM and ANQGSEA. V was clipped by 7 bases and J by 3 bases; unmatched bases: 6. CDR3 length equals 12 residues. The CDR3 here is CSATGEGYEQYF. The CDR3 DNA reads as TGCAGCGCAACCGGGGAGGGCTACGAGCAGTACTTC.

The V call is TRBV30, the J call TRBJ2-7; tentatively, D is TRBD2 (5 bases). This CDR3 has 11 amino acids. V lost 4 bases and J 5 bases, leaving 9 bases between the germline ends. CDR1 and CDR2 from the germline V gene are GTSNPN and SVGIG (reference sequence). The CDR3 spells CAWTYGDEQYF. The CDR3 DNA sequence: TGTGCCTGGACCTACGGGGACGAGCAGTACTTC.

This clone was seen a handful of times. The chain has TRBV9 and TRBJ1-5; unclear D gene. Germline V CDR1 and CDR2: SGDLS, YYNGEE. V dropped 3 bases and J dropped 6 bases, with 13 bases sitting between them. The CDR3 runs to 14 residues. DNA for the CDR3: TGTGCCAGCAGCGCCGGTAACGGGCCTCAGCCCCAGCATTTT. Amino acids: CASSAGNGPQPQHF. The complete variable domain, with remaining parts taken from reference TRBV9 and TRBJ1-5, reads DSGVTQTPKHLITATGQRVTLRCSPRSGDLSVYWYQQSLDQGLQFLIQYYNGEERAKGNILERFSAQQFPDLHSELNLSSLELGDSALYFCASSAGNGPQPQHFGDGTRLSIL.

The chain recombines TRBV11-2 with TRBJ2-7, with 10 nucleotides matching TRBD1. CDR3 length equals 16 residues. Germline V gene lookup returns CDR1 SGHAT and CDR2 FQNNGV. Losses at the gene ends were 3 bases for V and 5 bases for J; bases not matched to a gene: 10. Here the CDR3 DNA reads TGTGCCAGCAGCTTTAGCCCGGGACAGGGGTTGAACGAGCAGTACTTC. It yields the protein CASSFSPGQGLNEQYF.

Here the CDR3 reads CATTKTLNTEAFF. For the CDR3, the DNA is TGTGCCACCACTAAAACCCTGAACACTGAAGCTTTCTTT. The gene calls are TRBV15 and TRBJ1-1; no clear D gene. This CDR3 is built from 13 residues. The V end lost 7 bases, the J end lost 0 bases, and 9 bases lay between the germline ends. The germline V gene has CDR1 LNHNV and CDR2 YYDKDF (reference sequence).